The 4 T cell receptor beta chains given below trace back to one sample, sequenced in a study of molecular identifiers for immune sequencing clone quantification. TCRdb passed the PCR reads through MiXCR, listing each CDR3 protein once. The table includes about 300,000 distinct CDR3 sequences, 20% to 25% detected once. The sample comprised naive CD8+ T cells from blood, with Jurkat cell RNA spiked in. Documented subset: FACS-sorted CD8+CD4-CCR7+CD45RA+ naive T cells. Receptors originate from a human donor in good health. Some libraries in this study had Jurkat cell RNA spiked in.

This clonotype was recorded a few times. This chain joins TRBV12-3 or TRBV12-4 and TRBJ1-6; D perhaps matches TRBD1 (5 bases). Trimming took off 2 bases at V and 7 bases at J, with 12 bases between the two ends. CDR3 length: 15 amino acids. CDR3 loop: CASSLIWGTNSPLHF. The CDR3 DNA is TGTGCCAGCAGTTTAATTTGGGGGACGAATTCACCCCTCCACTTT.

This clonotype was observed at least ten times. The rearrangement uses TRBV14 and TRBJ2-7; D is perhaps TRBD1 or TRBD2 (6 bases each). The CDR3 length is 15 residues. V was trimmed by 0 bases and J by 4 bases, leaving 13 bases between them. Germline V gene sequence: CDR1 SGHDN, CDR2 FVKESK. CDR3: CASSQDRGDGYEQYF. The DNA of the CDR3 is TGTGCCAGCAGCCAAGATAGGGGGGACGGGTACGAGCAGTACTTC.

V and J are TRBV20-1 and TRBJ2-3, with TRBD1 as a possible D gene (5 bases). V lost 0 bases to trimming and J lost 4 bases, with 14 bases between them. Looked up from germline, CDR1 is DFQATT and CDR2 is SNEGSKA (reference sequence). The CDR3 sequence is 15 residues long. As DNA, the CDR3 is TGCAGTGCTAGAGATCGTTTGACAGAGGCAGATACGCAGTATTTT. It encodes CSARDRLTEADTQYF.

As regards this clonotype: A read error may explain this, as a much larger clone is one base away. The rearrangement joins TRBV12-3 or TRBV12-4 to TRBJ2-1; 9 bases match TRBD1. CDR3 length equals 15 residues. The CDR3 loop is CAGSLTGGPYNEQFF. The DNA for the CDR3 is TGTGCCGGCAGTCTCACAGGGGGCCCCTACAATGAGCAGTTCTTC.